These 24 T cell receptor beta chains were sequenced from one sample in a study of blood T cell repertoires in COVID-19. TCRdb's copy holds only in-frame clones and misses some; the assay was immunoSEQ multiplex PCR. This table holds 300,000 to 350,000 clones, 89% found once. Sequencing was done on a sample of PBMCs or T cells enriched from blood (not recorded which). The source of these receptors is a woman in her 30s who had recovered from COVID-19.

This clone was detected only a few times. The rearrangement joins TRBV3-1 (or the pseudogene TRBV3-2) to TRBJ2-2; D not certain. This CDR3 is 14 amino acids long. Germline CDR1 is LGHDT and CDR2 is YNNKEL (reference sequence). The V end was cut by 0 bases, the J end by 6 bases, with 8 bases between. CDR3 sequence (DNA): TGTGCCAGCAGCCAAGATTGGAGTCCCGGGGAGCTGTTTTTT. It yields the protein CASSQDWSPGELFF.

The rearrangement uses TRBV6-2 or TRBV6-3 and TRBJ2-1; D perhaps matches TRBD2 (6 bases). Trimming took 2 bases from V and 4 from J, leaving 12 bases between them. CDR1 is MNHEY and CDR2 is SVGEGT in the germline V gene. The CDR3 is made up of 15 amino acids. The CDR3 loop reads CASSYGTSRYNEQFF. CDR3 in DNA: TGTGCCAGCAGTTACGGTACTAGCCGTTACAATGAGCAGTTCTTC.

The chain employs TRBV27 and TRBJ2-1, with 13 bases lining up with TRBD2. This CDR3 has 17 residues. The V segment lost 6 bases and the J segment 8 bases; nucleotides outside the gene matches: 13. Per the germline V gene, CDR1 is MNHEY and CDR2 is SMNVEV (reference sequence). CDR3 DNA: TGTGCCAGCAGCTCCTCACGACTAGCGGGAGGTCTGGATGAGCAGTTCTTC. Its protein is CASSSSRLAGGLDEQFF.

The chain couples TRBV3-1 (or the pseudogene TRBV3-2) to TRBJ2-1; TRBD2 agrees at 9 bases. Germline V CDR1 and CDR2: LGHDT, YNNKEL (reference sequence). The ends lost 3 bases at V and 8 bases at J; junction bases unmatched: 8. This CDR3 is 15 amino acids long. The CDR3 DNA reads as TGTGCCAGCAGCCACGGCGGGAGGGCCGGAGATGAGCAGTTCTTC. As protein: CASSHGGRAGDEQFF.

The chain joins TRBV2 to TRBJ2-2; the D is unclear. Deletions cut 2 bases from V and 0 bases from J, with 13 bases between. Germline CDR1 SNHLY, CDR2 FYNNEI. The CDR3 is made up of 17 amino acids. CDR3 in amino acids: CASSETPIRPNTGELFF. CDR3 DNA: TGTGCCAGCAGTGAAACCCCTATACGTCCGAACACCGGGGAGCTGTTTTTT.

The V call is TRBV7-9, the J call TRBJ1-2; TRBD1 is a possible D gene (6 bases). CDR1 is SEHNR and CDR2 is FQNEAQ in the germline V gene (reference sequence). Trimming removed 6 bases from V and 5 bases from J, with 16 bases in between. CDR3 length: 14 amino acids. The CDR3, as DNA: TGTGCCAGCAGTTCCCAGGGGCGGGGGTATGGCTACACCTTC. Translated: CASSSQGRGYGYTF.

The CDR3 here is CAWSGVAVYQAKNIQYF. CDR3 DNA sequence: TGTGCCTGGAGCGGGGTAGCGGTCTATCAAGCCAAAAACATTCAGTACTTC. This chain uses TRBV30 with TRBJ2-4; D is perhaps TRBD2 (6 bases). V lost 3 bases and J lost 0, with 18 bases in between. Germline CDR1 reads GTSNPN; CDR2 reads SVGIG (reference sequence). The CDR3 spans 17 residues.

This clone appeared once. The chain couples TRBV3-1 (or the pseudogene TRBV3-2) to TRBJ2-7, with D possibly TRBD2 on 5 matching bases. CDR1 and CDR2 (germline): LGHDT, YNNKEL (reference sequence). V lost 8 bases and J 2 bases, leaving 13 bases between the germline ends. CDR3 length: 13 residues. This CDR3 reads CASEDYKTYEQYF. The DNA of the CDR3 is TGTGCCAGCGAAGACTACAAGACCTACGAGCAGTACTTC.

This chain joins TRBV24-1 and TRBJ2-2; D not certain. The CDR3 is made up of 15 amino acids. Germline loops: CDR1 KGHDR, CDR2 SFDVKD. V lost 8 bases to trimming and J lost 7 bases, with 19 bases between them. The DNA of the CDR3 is TGTGCCACCATCTTGGCGGCCGCATTCTTCGGGGAGCTGTTTTTT. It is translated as CATILAAAFFGELFF.

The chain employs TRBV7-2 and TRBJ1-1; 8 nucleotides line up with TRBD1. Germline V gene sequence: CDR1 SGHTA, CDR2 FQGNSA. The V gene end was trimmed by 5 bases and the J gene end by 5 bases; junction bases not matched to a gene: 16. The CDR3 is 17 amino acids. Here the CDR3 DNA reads TGTGCCAGCAGCCCTAGCGTTACAACCAGGGGGCGGACTGAAGCTTTCTTT. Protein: CASSPSVTTRGRTEAFF. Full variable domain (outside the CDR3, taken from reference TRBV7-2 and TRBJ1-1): GAGVSQSPSNKVTEKGKDVELRCDPISGHTALYWYRQSLGQGLEFLIYFQGNSAPDKSGLPSDRFSAERTGGSVSTLTIQRTQQEDSAVYLCASSPSVTTRGRTEAFFGQGTRLTVV.

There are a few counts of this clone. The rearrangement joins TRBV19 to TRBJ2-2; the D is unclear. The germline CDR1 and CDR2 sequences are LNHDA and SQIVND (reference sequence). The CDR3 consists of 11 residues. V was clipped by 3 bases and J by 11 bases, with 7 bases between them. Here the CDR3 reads CASSMRSELFF. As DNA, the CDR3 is TGTGCCAGTAGTATGAGGTCTGAGCTGTTTTTT.

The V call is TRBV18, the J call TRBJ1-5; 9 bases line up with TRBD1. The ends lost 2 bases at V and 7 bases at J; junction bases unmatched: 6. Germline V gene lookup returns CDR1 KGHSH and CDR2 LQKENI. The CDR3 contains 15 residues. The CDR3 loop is CASSPSGQGRQPQHF. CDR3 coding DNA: TGTGCCAGCTCACCATCGGGACAGGGACGGCAGCCCCAGCATTTT.

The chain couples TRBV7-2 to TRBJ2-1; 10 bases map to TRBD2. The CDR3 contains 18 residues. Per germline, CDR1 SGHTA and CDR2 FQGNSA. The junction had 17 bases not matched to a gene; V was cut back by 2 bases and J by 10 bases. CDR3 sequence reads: CASSLFQRASGSLWEQFF. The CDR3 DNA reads TGTGCCAGCAGCTTATTTCAAAGGGCTAGCGGGAGCTTGTGGGAGCAGTTCTTC.

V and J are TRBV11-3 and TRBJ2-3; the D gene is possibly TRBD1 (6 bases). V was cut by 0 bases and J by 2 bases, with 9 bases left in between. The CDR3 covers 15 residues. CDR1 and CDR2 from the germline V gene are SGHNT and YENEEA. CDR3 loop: CASSLEGALTDTQYF. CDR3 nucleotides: TGTGCCAGCAGCTTAGAGGGGGCCCTCACAGATACGCAGTATTTT. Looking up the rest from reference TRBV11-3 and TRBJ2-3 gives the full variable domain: EAGVVQSPRYKIIEKKQPVAFWCNPISGHNTLYWYLQNLGQGPELLIRYENEEAVDDSQLPKDRFSAERLKGVDSTLKIQPAELGDSAVYLCASSLEGALTDTQYFGPGTRLTVL.

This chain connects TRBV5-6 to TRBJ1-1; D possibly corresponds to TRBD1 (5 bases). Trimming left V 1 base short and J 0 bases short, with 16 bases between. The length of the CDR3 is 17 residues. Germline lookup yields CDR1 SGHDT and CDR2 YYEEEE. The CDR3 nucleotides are TGTGCCAGCAGCTTGCAAAGACGGACATTTATGAACACTGAAGCTTTCTTT. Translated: CASSLQRRTFMNTEAFF.

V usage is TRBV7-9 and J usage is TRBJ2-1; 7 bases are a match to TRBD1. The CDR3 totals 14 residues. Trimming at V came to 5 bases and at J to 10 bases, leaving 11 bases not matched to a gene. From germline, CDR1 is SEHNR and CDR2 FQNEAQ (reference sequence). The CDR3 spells CASSSRDSRREQFF. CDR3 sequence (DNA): TGTGCCAGCAGCAGCCGGGACAGCCGGAGAGAGCAGTTCTTC.

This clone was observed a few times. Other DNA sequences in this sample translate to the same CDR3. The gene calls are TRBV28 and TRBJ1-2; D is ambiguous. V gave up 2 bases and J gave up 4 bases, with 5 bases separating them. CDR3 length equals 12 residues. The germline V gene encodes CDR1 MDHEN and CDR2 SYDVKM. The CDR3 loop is CASSLRSYGYTF. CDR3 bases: TGTGCCAGCAGTTTAAGGAGCTATGGCTACACCTTC.

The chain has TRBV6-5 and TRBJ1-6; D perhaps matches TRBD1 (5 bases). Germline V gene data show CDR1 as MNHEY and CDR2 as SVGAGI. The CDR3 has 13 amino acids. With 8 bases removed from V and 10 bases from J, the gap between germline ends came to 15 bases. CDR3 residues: CASASREDSPLHF. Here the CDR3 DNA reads TGTGCCAGCGCGAGCAGGGAGGACTCACCCCTCCACTTT.

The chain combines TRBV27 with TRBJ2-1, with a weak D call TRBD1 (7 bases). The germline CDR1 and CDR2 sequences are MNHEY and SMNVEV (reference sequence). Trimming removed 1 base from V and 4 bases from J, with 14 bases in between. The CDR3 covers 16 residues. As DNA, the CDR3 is TGTGCCAGCAGTTTATTGAGGGCAGGGGGGTACAATGAGCAGTTCTTC. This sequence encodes CASSLLRAGGYNEQFF.

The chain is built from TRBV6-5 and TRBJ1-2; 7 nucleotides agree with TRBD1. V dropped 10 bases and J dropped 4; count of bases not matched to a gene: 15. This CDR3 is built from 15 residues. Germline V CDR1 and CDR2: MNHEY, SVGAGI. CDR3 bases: TGTGCCACCTACGGGACAGCGTTGACGGTCTATGGCTACACCTTC. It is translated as CATYGTALTVYGYTF.

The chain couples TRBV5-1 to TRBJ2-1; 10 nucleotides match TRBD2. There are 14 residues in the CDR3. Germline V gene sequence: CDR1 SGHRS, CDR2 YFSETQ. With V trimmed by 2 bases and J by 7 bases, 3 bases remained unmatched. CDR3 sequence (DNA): TGCGCCAGCAGCTTCGGACTAGCGGAAAATGAGCAGTTCTTC. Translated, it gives CASSFGLAENEQFF.

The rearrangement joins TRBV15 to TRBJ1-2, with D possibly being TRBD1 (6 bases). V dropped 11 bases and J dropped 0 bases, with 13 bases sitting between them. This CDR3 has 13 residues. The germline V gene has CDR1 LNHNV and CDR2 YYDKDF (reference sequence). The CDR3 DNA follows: TGTGCCTCACGTGGGGGCCCTAACTATGGCTACACCTTC. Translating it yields CASRGGPNYGYTF.

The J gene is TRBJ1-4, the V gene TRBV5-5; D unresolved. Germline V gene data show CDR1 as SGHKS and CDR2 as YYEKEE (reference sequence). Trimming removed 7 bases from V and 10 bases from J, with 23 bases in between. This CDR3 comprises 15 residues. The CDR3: CASAAPLRIPGKLFF. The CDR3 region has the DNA TGTGCCAGCGCTGCCCCCCTCAGGATACCTGGAAAACTGTTTTTT. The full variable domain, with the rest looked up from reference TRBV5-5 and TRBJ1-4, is DAGVTQSPTHLIKTRGQQVTLRCSPISGHKSVSWYQQVLGQGPQFIFQYYEKEERGRGNFPDRFSARQFPNYSSELNVNALLLGDSALYLCASAAPLRIPGKLFFGSGTQLSVL.

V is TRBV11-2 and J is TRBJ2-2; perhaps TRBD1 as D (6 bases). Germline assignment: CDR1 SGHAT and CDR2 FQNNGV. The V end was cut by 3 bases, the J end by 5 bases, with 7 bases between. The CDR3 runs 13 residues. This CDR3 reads CASSLGATGELFF. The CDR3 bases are TGTGCCAGCAGCTTGGGGGCAACCGGGGAGCTGTTTTTT.